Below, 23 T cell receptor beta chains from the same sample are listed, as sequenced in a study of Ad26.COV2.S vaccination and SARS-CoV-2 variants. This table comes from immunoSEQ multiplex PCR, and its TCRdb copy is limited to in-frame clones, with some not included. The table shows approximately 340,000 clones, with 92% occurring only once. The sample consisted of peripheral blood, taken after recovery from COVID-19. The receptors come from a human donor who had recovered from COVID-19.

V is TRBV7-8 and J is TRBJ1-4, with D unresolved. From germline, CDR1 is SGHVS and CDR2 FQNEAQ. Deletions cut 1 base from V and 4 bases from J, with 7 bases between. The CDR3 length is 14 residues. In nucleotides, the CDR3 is TGTGCCAGCAGCTTAGGAGAAGTTAATGAAAAACTGTTTTTT. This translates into CASSLGEVNEKLFF.

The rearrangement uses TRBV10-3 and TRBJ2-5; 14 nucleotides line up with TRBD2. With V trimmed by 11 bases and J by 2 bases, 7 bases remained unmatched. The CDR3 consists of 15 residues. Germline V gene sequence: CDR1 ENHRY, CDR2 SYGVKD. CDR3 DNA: TGTGCCTCGGGAGGGACTAGCGGGAGTCAAGAGACCCAGTACTTC. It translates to CASGGTSGSQETQYF.

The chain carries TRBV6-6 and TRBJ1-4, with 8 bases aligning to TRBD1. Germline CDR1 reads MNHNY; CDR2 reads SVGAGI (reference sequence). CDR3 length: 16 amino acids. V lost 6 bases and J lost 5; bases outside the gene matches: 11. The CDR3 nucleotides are TGTGCCAGCAGCCGATCTCGGACAGGGTTGAATGAAAAACTGTTTTTT. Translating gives CASSRSRTGLNEKLFF.

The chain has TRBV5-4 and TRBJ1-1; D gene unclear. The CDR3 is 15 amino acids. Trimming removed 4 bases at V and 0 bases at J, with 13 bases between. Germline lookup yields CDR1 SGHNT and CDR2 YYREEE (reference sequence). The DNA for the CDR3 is TGTGCCAGCAGCCCATCTGGAGGCTTGAACACTGAAGCTTTCTTT. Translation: CASSPSGGLNTEAFF. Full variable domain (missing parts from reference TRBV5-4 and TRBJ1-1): ETGVTQSPTHLIKTRGQQVTLRCSSQSGHNTVSWYQQALGQGPQFIFQYYREEENGRGNFPPRFSGLQFPNYSSELNVNALELDDSALYLCASSPSGGLNTEAFFGQGTRLTVV.

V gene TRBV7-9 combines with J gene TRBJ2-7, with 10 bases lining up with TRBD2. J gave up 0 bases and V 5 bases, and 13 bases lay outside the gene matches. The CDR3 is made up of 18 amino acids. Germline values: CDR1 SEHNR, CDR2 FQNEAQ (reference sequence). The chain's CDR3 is CASSKRGGRELISYEQYF. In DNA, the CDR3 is TGTGCCAGCAGCAAGCGGGGGGGCCGGGAGCTTATCTCCTACGAGCAGTACTTC.

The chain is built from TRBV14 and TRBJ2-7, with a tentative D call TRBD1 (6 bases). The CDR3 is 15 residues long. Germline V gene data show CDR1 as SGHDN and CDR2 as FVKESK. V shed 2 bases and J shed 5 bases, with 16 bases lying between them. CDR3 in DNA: TGTGCCAGCAGCCAACTTATTACAGGGACCGACGAGCAGTACTTC. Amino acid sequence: CASSQLITGTDEQYF.

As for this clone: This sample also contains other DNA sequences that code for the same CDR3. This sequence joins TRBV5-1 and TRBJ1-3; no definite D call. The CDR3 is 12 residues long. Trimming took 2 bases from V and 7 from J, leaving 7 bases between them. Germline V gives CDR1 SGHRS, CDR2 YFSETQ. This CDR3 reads CASSLGGNTIYF. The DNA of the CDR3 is TGCGCCAGCAGCTTAGGAGGGAACACCATATATTTT.

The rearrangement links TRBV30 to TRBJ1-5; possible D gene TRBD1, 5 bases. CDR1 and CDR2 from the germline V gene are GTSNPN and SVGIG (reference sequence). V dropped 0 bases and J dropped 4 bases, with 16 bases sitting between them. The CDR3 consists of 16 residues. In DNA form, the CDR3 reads TGTGCCTGGAGTGTAATATCTGGGGCGCTGAATCAGCCCCAGCATTTT. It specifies CAWSVISGALNQPQHF.

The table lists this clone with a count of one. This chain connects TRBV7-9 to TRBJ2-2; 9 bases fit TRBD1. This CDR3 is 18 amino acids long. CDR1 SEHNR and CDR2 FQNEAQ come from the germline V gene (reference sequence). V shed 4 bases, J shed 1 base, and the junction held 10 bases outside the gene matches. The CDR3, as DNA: TGTGCCAGCAGCTCAGCGGGTGGACAGGGGAAGAACACCGGGGAGCTGTTTTTT. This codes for CASSSAGGQGKNTGELFF.

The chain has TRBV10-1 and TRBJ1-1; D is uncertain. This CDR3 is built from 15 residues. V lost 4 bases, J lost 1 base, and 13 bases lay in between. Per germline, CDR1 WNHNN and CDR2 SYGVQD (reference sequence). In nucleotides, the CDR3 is TGCGCCAGCAGTGCCAACACCGTTCGGAACACTGAAGCTTTCTTT. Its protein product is CASSANTVRNTEAFF.

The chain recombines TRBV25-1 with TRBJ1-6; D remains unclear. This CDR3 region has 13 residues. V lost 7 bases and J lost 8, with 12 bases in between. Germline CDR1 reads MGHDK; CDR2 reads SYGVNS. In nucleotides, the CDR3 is TGTGCCAGCACCCTCGGGCCTCATTCACCCCTCCACTTT. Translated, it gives CASTLGPHSPLHF.

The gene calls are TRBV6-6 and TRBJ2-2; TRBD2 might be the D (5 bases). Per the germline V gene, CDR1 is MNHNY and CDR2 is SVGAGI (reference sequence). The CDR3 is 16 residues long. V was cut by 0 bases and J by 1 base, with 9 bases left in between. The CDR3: CASSYSLGRNTGELFF. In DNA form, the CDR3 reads TGTGCCAGCAGTTACTCGCTAGGGAGGAACACCGGGGAGCTGTTTTTT.

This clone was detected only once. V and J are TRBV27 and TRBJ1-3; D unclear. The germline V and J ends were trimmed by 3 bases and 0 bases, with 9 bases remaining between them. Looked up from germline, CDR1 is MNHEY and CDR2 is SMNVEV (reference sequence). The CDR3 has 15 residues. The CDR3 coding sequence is TGTGCCAGCAGTTTGTTCTTTGGCTCTGGAAACACCATATATTTT. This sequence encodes CASSLFFGSGNTIYF.

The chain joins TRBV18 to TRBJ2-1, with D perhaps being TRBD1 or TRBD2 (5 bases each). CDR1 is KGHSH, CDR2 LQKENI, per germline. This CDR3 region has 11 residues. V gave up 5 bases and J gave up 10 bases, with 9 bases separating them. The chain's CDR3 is CASSFGTEQFF. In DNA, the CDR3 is TGTGCCAGCTCATTTGGGACCGAGCAGTTCTTC. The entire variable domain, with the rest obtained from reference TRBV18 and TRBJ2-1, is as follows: NAGVMQNPRHLVRRRGQEARLRCSPMKGHSHVYWYRQLPEEGLKFMVYLQKENIIDESGMPKERFSAEFPKEGPSILRIQQVVRGDSAAYFCASSFGTEQFFGPGTRLTVL.

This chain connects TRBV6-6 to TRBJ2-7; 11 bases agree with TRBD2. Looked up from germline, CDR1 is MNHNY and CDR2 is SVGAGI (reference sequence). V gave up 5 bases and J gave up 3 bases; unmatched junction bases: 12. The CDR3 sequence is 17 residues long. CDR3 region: CASSQRLAGTLFYEQYF. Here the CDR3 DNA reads TGTGCCAGCAGTCAGCGACTAGCGGGGACCCTGTTCTACGAGCAGTACTTC.

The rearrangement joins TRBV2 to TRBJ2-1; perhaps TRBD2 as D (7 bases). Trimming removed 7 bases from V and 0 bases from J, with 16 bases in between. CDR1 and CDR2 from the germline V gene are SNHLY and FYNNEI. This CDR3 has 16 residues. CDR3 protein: CASIWGGPSSYNEQFF. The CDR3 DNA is TGTGCCAGCATTTGGGGGGGGCCAAGCTCCTACAATGAGCAGTTCTTC.

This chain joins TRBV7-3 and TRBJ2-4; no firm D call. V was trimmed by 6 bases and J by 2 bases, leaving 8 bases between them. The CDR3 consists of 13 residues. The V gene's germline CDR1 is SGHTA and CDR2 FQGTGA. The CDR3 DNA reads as TGTGCCAGCAGAGAGTTCCCCAAAAACATTCAGTACTTC. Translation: CASREFPKNIQYF. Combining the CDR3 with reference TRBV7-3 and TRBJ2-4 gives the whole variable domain GAGVSQTPSNKVTEKGKYVELRCDPISGHTALYWYRQSLGQGPEFLIYFQGTGAADDSGLPNDRFFAVRPEGSVSTLKIQRTERGDSAVYLCASREFPKNIQYFGAGTRLSVL.

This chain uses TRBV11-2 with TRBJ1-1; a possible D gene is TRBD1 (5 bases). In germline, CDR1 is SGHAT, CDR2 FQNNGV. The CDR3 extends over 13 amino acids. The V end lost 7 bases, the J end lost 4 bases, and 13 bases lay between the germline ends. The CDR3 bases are TGTGCCAGCAACCCCAGGGTGGGCACTGAAGCTTTCTTT. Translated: CASNPRVGTEAFF.

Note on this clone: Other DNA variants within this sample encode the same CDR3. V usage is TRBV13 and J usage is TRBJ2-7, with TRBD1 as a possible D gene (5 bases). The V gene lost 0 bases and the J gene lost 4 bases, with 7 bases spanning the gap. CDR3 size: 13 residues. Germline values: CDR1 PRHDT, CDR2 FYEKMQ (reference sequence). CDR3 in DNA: TGTGCCAGCAGCTTAGGTAGGGGATACGAGCAGTACTTC. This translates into CASSLGRGYEQYF.

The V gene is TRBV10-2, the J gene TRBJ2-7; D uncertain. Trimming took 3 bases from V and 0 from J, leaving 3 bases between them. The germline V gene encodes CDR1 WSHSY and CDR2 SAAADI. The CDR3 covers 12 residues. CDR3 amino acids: CASSDSSYEQYF. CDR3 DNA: TGCGCCAGCAGTGACAGCTCCTACGAGCAGTACTTC.

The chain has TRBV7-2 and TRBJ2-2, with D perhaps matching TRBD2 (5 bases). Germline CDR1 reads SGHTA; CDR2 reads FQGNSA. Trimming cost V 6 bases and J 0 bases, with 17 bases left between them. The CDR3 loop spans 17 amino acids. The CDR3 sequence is CASSFSQRTANTGELFF. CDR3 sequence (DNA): TGTGCCAGCAGTTTCTCCCAGCGGACTGCGAACACCGGGGAGCTGTTTTTT.

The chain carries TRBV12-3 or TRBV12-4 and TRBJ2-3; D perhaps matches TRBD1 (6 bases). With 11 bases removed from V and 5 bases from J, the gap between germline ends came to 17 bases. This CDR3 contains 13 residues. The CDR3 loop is CASRTATGDTQYF. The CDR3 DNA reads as TGTGCCTCACGGACAGCTACTGGAGATACGCAGTATTTT.

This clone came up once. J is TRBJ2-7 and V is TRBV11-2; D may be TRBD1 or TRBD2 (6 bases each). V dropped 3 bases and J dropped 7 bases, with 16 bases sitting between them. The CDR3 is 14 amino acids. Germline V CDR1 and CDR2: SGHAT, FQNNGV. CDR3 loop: CASSLYREEGEQYF. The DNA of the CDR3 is TGTGCCAGCAGCTTGTACAGGGAGGAGGGGGAGCAGTACTTC.